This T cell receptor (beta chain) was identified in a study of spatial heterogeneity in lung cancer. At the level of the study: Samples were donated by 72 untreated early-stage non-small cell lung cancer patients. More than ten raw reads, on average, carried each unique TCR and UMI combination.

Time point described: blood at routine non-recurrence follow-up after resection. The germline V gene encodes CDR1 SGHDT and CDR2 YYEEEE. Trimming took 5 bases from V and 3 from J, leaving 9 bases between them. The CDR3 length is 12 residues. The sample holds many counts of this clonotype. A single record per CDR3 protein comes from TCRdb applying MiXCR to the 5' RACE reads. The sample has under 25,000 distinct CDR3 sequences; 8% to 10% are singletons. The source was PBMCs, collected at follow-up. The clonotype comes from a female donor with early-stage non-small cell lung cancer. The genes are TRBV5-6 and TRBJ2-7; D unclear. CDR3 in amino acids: CASSTMYYEQYF. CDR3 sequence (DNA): TGTGCCAGCAGTACTATGTACTACGAGCAGTACTTC.